These T cell receptor beta chains were read from a single sample in a study of blood T cell repertoires in COVID-19. Clones were sequenced by immunoSEQ multiplex PCR, and TCRdb holds only the in-frame ones, with some missing. The sample carries over 400,000 clones, 80% to 90% recorded once. Sample: peripheral blood. The receptors stem from a human donor in a cohort sampled during active COVID-19. The CDR3 runs from the conserved cysteine through the conserved F or W. D genes are given only for firm matches. Expanded clones are given a class, and other clones once, few, many or no size at all.

TRBJ2-5 14 TRBV2 TRBD2 - CASSARTSGETQYF TGTGCCAGCAGTGCTAGGACTAGCGGGGAGACCCAGTACTTC
TRBJ2-5 16 TRBV5-1 TRBD2 - CASSSQLAGEGETQYF TGCGCCAGCAGCTCCCAACTAGCGGGAGAAGGAGAGACCCAGTACTTC
TRBJ2-7 15 TRBV4-1 - - CASSQGLQGFYEQYF TGCGCCAGCAGCCAAGGATTACAGGGTTTCTACGAGCAGTACTTC
TRBJ2-5 16 TRBV13 TRBD2 - CASSSERERSGETQYF TGTGCCAGCAGCTCCGAGCGGGAGCGCTCGGGGGAGACCCAGTACTTC
TRBJ1-3 14 TRBV7-2 - once CASSTGSSGNTIYF TGTGCCAGCAGCACTGGGAGCTCTGGAAACACCATATATTTT
TRBJ1-2 17 TRBV15 TRBD1 - CATSRDQGTGMVYGYTF TGTGCCACCAGCAGAGATCAGGGGACAGGGATGGTCTATGGCTACACCTTC
TRBJ2-7 13 TRBV5-1 - - CASSLGPGYEQYF TGCGCCAGCAGCTTGGGACCGGGGTACGAGCAGTACTTC
TRBJ1-1 15 TRBV18 - few CASSLSDLMNTEAFF TGTGCCAGCTCACTGTCCGACTTAATGAACACTGAAGCTTTCTTT
TRBJ2-5 12 TRBV29-1 - - CSVSGGEETQYF TGCAGCGTGTCGGGTGGAGAGGAGACCCAGTACTTC
TRBJ2-1 12 TRBV11-2 TRBD1 - CASSRQGNEQFF TGTGCCAGCAGCCGACAGGGAAATGAGCAGTTCTTC
TRBJ2-1 15 TRBV24-1 TRBD2 - CATSSPSGRSNEQFF TGTGCCACCAGTAGCCCTAGCGGGAGATCTAATGAGCAGTTCTTC
TRBJ1-5 13 TRBV29-1 - - CSVREQFGISQHF TGCAGCGTTCGGGAGCAATTTGGTATTTCCCAGCATTTT
TRBJ1-5 15 TRBV24-1 - - CATSDGRTVNQPQHF TGTGCCACCAGTGATGGGCGCACTGTCAATCAGCCCCAGCATTTT
TRBJ2-3 14 TRBV12-5 - - CASGLVIPTDTQYF TGTGCTAGTGGTTTGGTAATTCCGACAGATACGCAGTATTTT
TRBJ1-2 17 TRBV11-2 - - CASSSGHPLNLYYGYTF TGTGCCAGCAGCTCTGGACACCCGCTGAATCTTTACTATGGCTACACCTTC
TRBJ1-2 16 TRBV5-6 TRBD1 - CASSYLMTGGSGGYTF TGTGCCAGCAGTTACCTCATGACAGGGGGTTCTGGTGGCTACACCTTC
TRBJ2-3 15 TRBV19 - - CASSLGLEVPDTQYF TGTGCCAGTAGCTTGGGACTGGAGGTCCCAGATACGCAGTATTTT
TRBJ1-2 14 TRBV6-1 TRBD1 - CASSELQGTYGYTF TGTGCCAGCAGTGAATTACAGGGGACCTATGGCTACACCTTC
TRBJ2-7 18 TRBV23-1 TRBD2 - CASSQWVTSGGPSYEQYF TGCGCCAGCAGTCAATGGGTAACTAGCGGGGGACCCTCCTACGAGCAGTACTTC
TRBJ2-3 18 TRBV4-2 - - CASSQVGRRREGGDTQYF TGTGCCAGCAGCCAAGTTGGTCGGCGGCGGGAAGGTGGAGATACGCAGTATTTT
TRBJ2-2 13 TRBV12-3/TRBV12-4 - few CASRTENTGELFF TGTGCCAGCAGGACAGAGAACACCGGGGAGCTGTTTTTT
TRBJ2-5 16 TRBV5-1 TRBD2 - CASSLGLAGHQETQYF TGCGCCAGCAGCTTGGGGTTAGCGGGACACCAAGAGACCCAGTACTTC
TRBJ1-5 11 TRBV6-6 - - CASSPTGSQHF TGTGCCAGCAGTCCCACCGGGTCCCAGCATTTT
TRBJ2-3 18 TRBV19 - - CASSIAIPGGGATDTQYF TGTGCCAGTAGTATAGCAATCCCAGGTGGAGGGGCCACAGATACGCAGTATTTT
TRBJ2-1 16 TRBV7-9 - - CASSLDPRGAYNEQFF TGTGCCAGCAGCTTAGATCCCAGGGGAGCCTACAATGAGCAGTTCTTC
TRBJ2-1 12 TRBV30 - - CAWGQGRGEQFF TGTGCCTGGGGCCAGGGGAGAGGAGAGCAGTTCTTC
TRBJ2-7 17 TRBV7-9 TRBD2 - CASSLARGGIPFYEQYF TGTGCCAGCAGCTTAGCTCGGGGGGGTATACCTTTCTACGAGCAGTACTTC
TRBJ1-4 15 TRBV19 - - CASSTAAAYNEKLFF TGTGCCAGTAGTACGGCGGCAGCCTATAATGAAAAACTGTTTTTT
TRBJ2-1 15 TRBV10-2 TRBD2 few CASSPSGQSYNEQFF TGCGCCAGCAGTCCTAGCGGCCAGTCCTACAATGAGCAGTTCTTC
TRBJ1-2 16 TRBV19 - - CASNDRPIAANYGYTF TGTGCCAGTAACGACAGGCCTATTGCAGCTAACTATGGCTACACCTTC
TRBJ2-1 15 TRBV13 TRBD2 - CASSYLAGVPDEQFF TGTGCCAGCAGCTACCTAGCGGGAGTTCCGGATGAGCAGTTCTTC